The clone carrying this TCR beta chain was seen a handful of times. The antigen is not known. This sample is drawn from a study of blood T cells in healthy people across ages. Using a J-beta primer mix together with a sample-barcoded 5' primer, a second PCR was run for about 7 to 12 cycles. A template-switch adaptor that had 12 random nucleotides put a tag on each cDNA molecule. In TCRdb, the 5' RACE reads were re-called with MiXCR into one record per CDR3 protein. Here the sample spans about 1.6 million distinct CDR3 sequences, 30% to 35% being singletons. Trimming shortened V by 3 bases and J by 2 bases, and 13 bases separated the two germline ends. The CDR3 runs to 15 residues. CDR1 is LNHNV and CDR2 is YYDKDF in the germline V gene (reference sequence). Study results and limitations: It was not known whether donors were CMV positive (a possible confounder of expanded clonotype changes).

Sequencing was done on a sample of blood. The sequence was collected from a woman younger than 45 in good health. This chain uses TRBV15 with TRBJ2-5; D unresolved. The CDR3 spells CATSRFLTPQETQYF. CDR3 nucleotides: TGTGCCACCAGCAGGTTCCTAACTCCGCAAGAGACCCAGTACTTC. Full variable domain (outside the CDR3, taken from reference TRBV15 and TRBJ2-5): DAMVIQNPRYQVTQFGKPVTLSCSQTLNHNVMYWYQQKSSQAPKLLFHYYDKDFNNEADTPDNFQSRRPNTSFCFLDIRSPGLGDTAMYLCATSRFLTPQETQYFGPGTRLLVL.